These 14 T cell receptor beta chains originate from one sample sequenced in a study of blood T cell repertoires in COVID-19 (dated by TCRdb to 2018 to 2020). The library was made by the immunoSEQ multiplex PCR assay. The table was pulled from immuneACCESS by TCRdb, which kept in-frame rearrangements only. Such tables lose some clones; where checked, under half of the loss comes from unresolved V genes, and the rest has no known cause. Across this sample there are fewer than 90,000 clones, with around 83% seen only once. 3.5% to 5% of the sample rests with the top ten. Sequences were obtained from peripheral blood. The receptors derive from a man between 65 and 85 years old with active COVID-19.

The chain combines TRBV6-2 or TRBV6-3 with TRBJ1-2; 7 nucleotides match TRBD1. V dropped 7 bases and J dropped 8; count of bases not matched to a gene: 13. This CDR3 is built from 14 residues. Germline V lookup: CDR1 MNHEY, CDR2 SVGEGT. This CDR3 is CASTPPRQGGGYTF. CDR3 in DNA: TGTGCCAGCACCCCTCCTCGACAGGGCGGAGGCTACACCTTC.

The chain is built from TRBV7-3 and TRBJ2-3, with D tentatively TRBD1 (6 bases). The CDR3 covers 14 residues. Trimming cost V 2 bases and J 6 bases, with 12 bases left between them. Germline V gene sequence: CDR1 SGHTA, CDR2 FQGTGA. The CDR3 bases are TGTGCCAGCAGCTTACCCGGGACACCGGATACGCAGTATTTT. It translates to CASSLPGTPDTQYF.

The V gene is TRBV5-1, the J gene TRBJ2-3; 11 positions agree with TRBD2. The germline V gene has CDR1 SGHRS and CDR2 YFSETQ. V gave up 3 bases and J gave up 0 bases; unmatched junction bases: 3. CDR3 length: 16 amino acids. In DNA, the CDR3 is TGCGCCAGCAGCTCAGGACTAGCGGGCAGCACAGATACGCAGTATTTT. As protein: CASSSGLAGSTDTQYF. Full variable domain (missing parts from reference TRBV5-1 and TRBJ2-3): KAGVTQTPRYLIKTRGQQVTLSCSPISGHRSVSWYQQTPGQGLQFLFEYFSETQRNKGNFPGRFSGRQFSNSRSEMNVSTLELGDSALYLCASSSGLAGSTDTQYFGPGTRLTVL.

The chain employs TRBV3-1 (or the pseudogene TRBV3-2) and TRBJ2-7, with TRBD1 matching over 7 bases. This CDR3 spans 15 amino acids. With 4 bases clipped from V and 3 bases from J, the junction kept 9 bases outside the gene matches. Germline CDR1 reads LGHDT; CDR2 reads YNNKEL (reference sequence). The CDR3, as DNA: TGTGCCAGCAGCCCACCCCGGGACAGATACTACGAGCAGTACTTC. Translation: CASSPPRDRYYEQYF.

In this sample, this clone turned up a few times. This chain connects TRBV4-3 to TRBJ1-6; D is unclear. The CDR3 runs to 14 residues. V was pared by 5 bases and J by 5 bases, with 10 bases between. Germline CDR1 LGHNA, CDR2 YSLEER. DNA of the CDR3: TGCGCCAGCAGCGCGACACCCCATAATTCACCCCTCCACTTT. It translates to CASSATPHNSPLHF.

The V and J genes are TRBV6-2 or TRBV6-3 and TRBJ2-1, with 10 bases aligning to TRBD2. The germline V gene encodes CDR1 MNHEY and CDR2 SVGEGT. The CDR3 extends over 18 amino acids. The V gene end was trimmed by 2 bases and the J gene end by 7 bases; junction bases not matched to a gene: 14. The CDR3 reads CASSYQRGLAGEVNEQFF. CDR3 in DNA: TGTGCCAGCAGTTACCAAAGGGGCCTAGCGGGAGAGGTAAATGAGCAGTTCTTC.

This chain joins TRBV24-1 and TRBJ2-1, with D tentatively TRBD2 (6 bases). V dropped 5 bases and J dropped 2 bases, with 15 bases sitting between them. CDR3 length equals 16 residues. The germline CDR1 and CDR2 sequences are KGHDR and SFDVKD. CDR3 sequence: CATSGTSLYPYNEQFF. The CDR3 nucleotides read TGTGCCACCAGTGGAACTAGCCTTTACCCCTACAATGAGCAGTTCTTC.

The chain employs TRBV9 and TRBJ2-5; D may be TRBD1 (5 bases). With 4 bases removed from V and 1 base from J, the gap between germline ends came to 14 bases. Germline CDR1 is SGDLS and CDR2 is YYNGEE. This CDR3 is built from 15 residues. CDR3 residues: CASSSSWGSQETQYF. The CDR3 DNA reads TGTGCCAGCAGCTCCTCCTGGGGCTCCCAAGAGACCCAGTACTTC.

The chain uses TRBV25-1 and TRBJ2-5; 10 positions match TRBD1. Germline lookup yields CDR1 MGHDK and CDR2 SYGVNS. The V gene end was trimmed by 4 bases and the J gene end by 5 bases; junction bases not matched to a gene: 7. The length of the CDR3 is 15 residues. CDR3 coding DNA: TGTGCCAGCAGTGTTCGACAGGGGGCGGGTGAGACCCAGTACTTC. Residues: CASSVRQGAGETQYF.

The CDR3 loop is CASSLDQAGAMYNEQFF. In DNA form, the CDR3 reads TGTGCCAGCAGCTTAGACCAAGCGGGAGCTATGTACAATGAGCAGTTCTTC. The rearrangement links TRBV7-6 to TRBJ2-1, with 8 bases aligning to TRBD2. V lost 1 base to trimming and J lost 4 bases; unmatched junction nucleotides: 9. In germline, CDR1 is SGHVS, CDR2 FNYEAQ. CDR3 length equals 17 residues.

This clone was recorded a few times. The V and J genes are TRBV7-9 and TRBJ2-2; 7 nucleotides align to TRBD1. Trimming removed 4 bases from V and 2 bases from J; junction bases left unmatched: 4. This CDR3 has 15 amino acids. Germline V gives CDR1 SEHNR, CDR2 FQNEAQ (reference sequence). DNA of the CDR3: TGTGCCAGCAGCTGGACAGGATTTAACACCGGGGAGCTGTTTTTT. Amino acid sequence: CASSWTGFNTGELFF.

The chain combines TRBV10-3 with TRBJ2-1; 12 bases align to TRBD2. Per the germline V gene, CDR1 is ENHRY and CDR2 is SYGVKD. The junction had 7 bases not matched to a gene; V was cut back by 6 bases and J by 7 bases. This CDR3 has 15 amino acids. The CDR3 is CAIRNPSGRGNEQFF. CDR3 nucleotide sequence: TGTGCCATCAGGAACCCTAGCGGGAGGGGTAATGAGCAGTTCTTC.

The chain employs TRBV7-2 and TRBJ1-4; a weak D match, TRBD1 (5 bases). V lost 1 base and J lost 10, with 13 bases in between. This CDR3 comprises 14 residues. Germline V gives CDR1 SGHTA, CDR2 FQGNSA. The chain's CDR3 is CASSLGGDGGKLFF. The CDR3 DNA is TGTGCCAGCAGCTTAGGGGGGGACGGGGGAAAACTGTTTTTT.

The V call is TRBV29-1, the J call TRBJ1-1; TRBD1 matches at 8 bases. Unmatched junction bases numbered 6, after V lost 4 bases and J lost 8 bases. CDR1 is SQVTM, CDR2 ANQGSEA, per germline. This CDR3 has 12 residues. CDR3 region: CSVAQGVREAFF. In nucleotides, the CDR3 is TGCAGCGTTGCACAGGGGGTACGGGAAGCTTTCTTT. Complete variable domain (other parts from reference TRBV29-1 and TRBJ1-1): SAVISQKPSRDICQRGTSLTIQCQVDSQVTMMFWYRQQPGQSLTLIATANQGSEATYESGFVIDKFPISRPNLTFSTLTVSNMSPEDSSIYLCSVAQGVREAFFGQGTRLTVV.